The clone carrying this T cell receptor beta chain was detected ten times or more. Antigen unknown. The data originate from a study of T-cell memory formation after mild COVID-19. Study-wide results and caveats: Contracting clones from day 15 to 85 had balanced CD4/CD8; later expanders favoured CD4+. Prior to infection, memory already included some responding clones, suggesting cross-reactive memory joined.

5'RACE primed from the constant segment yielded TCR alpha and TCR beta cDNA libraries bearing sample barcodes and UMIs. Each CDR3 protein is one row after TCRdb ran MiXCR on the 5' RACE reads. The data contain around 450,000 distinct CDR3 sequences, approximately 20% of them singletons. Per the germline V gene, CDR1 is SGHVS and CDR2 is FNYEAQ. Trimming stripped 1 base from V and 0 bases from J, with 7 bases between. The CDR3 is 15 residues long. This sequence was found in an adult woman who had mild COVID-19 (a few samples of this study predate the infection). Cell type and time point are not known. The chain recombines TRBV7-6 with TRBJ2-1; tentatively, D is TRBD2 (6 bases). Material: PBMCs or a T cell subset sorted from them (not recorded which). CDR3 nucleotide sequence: TGTGCCAGCAGCTTAGTAGCGGACTCCTACAATGAGCAGTTCTTC. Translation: CASSLVADSYNEQFF.